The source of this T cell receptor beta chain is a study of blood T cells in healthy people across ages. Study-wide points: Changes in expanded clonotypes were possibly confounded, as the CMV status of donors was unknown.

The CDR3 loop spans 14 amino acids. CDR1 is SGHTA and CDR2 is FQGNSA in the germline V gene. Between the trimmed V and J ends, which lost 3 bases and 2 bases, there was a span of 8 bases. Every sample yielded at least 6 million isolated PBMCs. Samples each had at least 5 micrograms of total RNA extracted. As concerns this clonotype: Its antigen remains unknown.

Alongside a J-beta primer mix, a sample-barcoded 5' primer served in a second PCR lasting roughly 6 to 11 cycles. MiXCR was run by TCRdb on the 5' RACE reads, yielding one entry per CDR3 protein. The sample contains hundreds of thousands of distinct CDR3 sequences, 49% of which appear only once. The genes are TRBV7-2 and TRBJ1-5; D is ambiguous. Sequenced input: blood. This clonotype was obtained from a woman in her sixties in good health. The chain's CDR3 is CASSFAARNQPQHF. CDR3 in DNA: TGTGCCAGCAGCTTCGCGGCACGCAATCAGCCCCAGCATTTT. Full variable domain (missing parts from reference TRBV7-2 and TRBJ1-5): GAGVSQSPSNKVTEKGKDVELRCDPISGHTALYWYRQSLGQGLEFLIYFQGNSAPDKSGLPSDRFSAERTGGSVSTLTIQRTQQEDSAVYLCASSFAARNQPQHFGDGTRLSIL.